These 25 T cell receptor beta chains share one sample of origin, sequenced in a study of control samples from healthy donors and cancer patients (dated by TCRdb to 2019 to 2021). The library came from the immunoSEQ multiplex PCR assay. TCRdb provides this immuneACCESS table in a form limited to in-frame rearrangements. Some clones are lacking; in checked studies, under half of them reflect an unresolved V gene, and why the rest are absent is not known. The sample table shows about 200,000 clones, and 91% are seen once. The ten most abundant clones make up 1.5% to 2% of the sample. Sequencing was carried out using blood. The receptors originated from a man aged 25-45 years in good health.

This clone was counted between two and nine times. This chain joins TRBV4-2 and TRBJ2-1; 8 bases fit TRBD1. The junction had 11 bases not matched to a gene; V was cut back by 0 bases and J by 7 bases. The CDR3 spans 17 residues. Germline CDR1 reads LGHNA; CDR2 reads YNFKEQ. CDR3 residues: CASSQEKGQGARNEQFF. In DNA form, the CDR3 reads TGTGCCAGCAGCCAAGAAAAGGGCCAGGGGGCAAGGAATGAGCAGTTCTTC.

In nucleotides, the CDR3 is TGTGCCAGTAGCCACCTACAGGGACCCTATGGCTACACCTTC. Translated, it gives CASSHLQGPYGYTF. The chain uses TRBV19 and TRBJ1-2, with D tentatively TRBD1 (6 bases). Germline CDR1 is LNHDA and CDR2 is SQIVND (reference sequence). This CDR3 spans 14 amino acids. The V end lost 6 bases, the J end lost 4 bases, and 15 bases lay between the germline ends. Full variable domain (rest looked up from reference TRBV19 and TRBJ1-2): DGGITQSPKYLFRKEGQNVTLSCEQNLNHDAMYWYRQDPGQGLRLIYYSQIVNDFQKGDIAEGYSVSREKKESFPLTVTSAQKNPTAFYLCASSHLQGPYGYTFGSGTRLTVV.

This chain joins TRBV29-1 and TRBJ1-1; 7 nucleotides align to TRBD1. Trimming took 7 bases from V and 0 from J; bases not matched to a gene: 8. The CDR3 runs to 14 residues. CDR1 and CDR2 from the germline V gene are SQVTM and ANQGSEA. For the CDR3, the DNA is TGCAGCGGCACCTACAGGGGTTTGAACACTGAAGCTTTCTTT. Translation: CSGTYRGLNTEAFF.

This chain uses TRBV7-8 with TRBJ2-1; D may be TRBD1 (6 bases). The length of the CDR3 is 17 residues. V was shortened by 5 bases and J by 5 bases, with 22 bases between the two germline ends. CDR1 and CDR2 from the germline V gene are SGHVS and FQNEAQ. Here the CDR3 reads CASSLSPLKGVDNEQFF. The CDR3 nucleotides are TGTGCCAGCAGCCTAAGCCCTCTAAAGGGGGTTGACAATGAGCAGTTCTTC.

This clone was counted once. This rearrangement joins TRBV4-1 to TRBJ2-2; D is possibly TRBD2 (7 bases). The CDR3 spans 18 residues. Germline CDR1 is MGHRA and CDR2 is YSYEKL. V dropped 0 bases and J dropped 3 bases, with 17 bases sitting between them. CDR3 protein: CASSQDGGAGRDTGELFF. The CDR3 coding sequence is TGCGCCAGCAGCCAAGATGGGGGGGCAGGCAGGGACACCGGGGAGCTGTTTTTT.

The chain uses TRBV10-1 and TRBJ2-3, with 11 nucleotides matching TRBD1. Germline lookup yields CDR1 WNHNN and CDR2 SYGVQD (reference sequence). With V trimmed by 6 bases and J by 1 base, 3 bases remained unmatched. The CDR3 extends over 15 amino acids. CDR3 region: CASSEGQGGTDTQYF. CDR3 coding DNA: TGCGCCAGCAGCGAGGGACAGGGGGGCACAGATACGCAGTATTTT.

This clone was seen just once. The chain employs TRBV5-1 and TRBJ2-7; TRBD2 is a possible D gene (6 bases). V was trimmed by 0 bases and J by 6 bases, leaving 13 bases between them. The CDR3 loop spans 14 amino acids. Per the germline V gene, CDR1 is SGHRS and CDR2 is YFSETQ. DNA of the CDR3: TGCGCCAGCAGCTTGGCCGGCCAGGGAGGCGAGCAGTACTTC. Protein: CASSLAGQGGEQYF.

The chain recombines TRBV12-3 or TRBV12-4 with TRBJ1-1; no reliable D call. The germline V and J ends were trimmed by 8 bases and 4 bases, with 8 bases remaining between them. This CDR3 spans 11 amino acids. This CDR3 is CASGAGTEAFF. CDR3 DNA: TGTGCCAGCGGAGCAGGCACTGAAGCTTTCTTT.

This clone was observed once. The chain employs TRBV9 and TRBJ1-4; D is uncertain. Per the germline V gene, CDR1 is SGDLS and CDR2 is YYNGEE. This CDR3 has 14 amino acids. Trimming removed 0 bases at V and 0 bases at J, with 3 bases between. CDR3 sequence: CASSVGSTNEKLFF. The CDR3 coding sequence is TGTGCCAGCAGCGTAGGATCAACTAATGAAAAACTGTTTTTT.

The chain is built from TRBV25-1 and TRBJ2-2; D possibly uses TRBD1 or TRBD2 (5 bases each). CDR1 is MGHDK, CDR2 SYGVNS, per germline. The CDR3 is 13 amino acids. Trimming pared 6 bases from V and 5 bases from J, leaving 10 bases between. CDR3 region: CASRRGSTGELFF. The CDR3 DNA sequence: TGTGCCAGCAGGAGGGGTTCGACCGGGGAGCTGTTTTTT.

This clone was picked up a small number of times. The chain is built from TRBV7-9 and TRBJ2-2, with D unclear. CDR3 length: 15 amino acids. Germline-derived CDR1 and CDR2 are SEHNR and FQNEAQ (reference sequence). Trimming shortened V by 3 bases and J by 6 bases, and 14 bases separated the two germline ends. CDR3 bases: TGTGCCAGCAGCTTTCTAAAGGGAATCTCCGGGGAGCTGTTTTTT. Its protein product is CASSFLKGISGELFF.

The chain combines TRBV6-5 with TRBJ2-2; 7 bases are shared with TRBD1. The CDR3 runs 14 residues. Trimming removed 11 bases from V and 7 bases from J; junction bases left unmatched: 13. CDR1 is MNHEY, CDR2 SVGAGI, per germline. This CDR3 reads CAAMGTVEFGELFF. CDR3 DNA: TGTGCCGCGATGGGGACAGTTGAATTCGGGGAGCTGTTTTTT.

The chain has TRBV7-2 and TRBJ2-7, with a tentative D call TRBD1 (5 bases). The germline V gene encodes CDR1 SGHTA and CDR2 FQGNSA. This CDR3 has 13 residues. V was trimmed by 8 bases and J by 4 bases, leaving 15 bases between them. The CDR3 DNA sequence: TGTGCCAGCGACGGGCAGGGCGATTACGAGCAGTACTTC. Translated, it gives CASDGQGDYEQYF.

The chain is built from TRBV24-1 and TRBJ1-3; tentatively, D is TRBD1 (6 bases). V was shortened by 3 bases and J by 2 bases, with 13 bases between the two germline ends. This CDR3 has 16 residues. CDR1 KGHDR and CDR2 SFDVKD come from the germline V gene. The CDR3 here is CATSDGATGTGNTIYF. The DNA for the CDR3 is TGTGCCACCAGTGATGGAGCCACAGGGACTGGAAACACCATATATTTT.

CDR3: CASRASSYNEQFF. CDR3 DNA: TGCGCCAGCCGGGCCAGCTCCTACAATGAGCAGTTCTTC. The chain has TRBV4-1 and TRBJ2-1; no clear D. Trimming shortened V by 8 bases and J by 0 bases, and 8 bases separated the two germline ends. Germline lookup yields CDR1 MGHRA and CDR2 YSYEKL. This CDR3 contains 13 residues.

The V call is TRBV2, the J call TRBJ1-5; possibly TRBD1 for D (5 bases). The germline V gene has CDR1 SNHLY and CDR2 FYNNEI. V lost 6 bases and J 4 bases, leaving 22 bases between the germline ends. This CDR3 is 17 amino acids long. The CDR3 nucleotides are TGTGCCAGCAGCCCCAAAAACCGGGACCGAAGAAATCAGCCCCAGCATTTT. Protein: CASSPKNRDRRNQPQHF.

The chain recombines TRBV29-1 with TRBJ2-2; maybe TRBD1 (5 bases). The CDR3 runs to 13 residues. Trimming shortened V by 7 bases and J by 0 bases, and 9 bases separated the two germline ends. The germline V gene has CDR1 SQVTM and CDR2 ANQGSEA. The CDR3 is CSGRQSNTGELFF. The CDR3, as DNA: TGCAGCGGCAGACAGTCGAACACCGGGGAGCTGTTTTTT.

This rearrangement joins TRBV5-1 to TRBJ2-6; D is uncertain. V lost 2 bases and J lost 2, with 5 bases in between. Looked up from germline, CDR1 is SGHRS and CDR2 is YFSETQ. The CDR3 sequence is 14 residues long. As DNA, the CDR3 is TGCGCCAGCAGCTTTGGGGCTGGGGCCAACGTCCTGACTTTC. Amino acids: CASSFGAGANVLTF. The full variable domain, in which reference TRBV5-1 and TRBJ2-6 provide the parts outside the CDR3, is KAGVTQTPRYLIKTRGQQVTLSCSPISGHRSVSWYQQTPGQGLQFLFEYFSETQRNKGNFPGRFSGRQFSNSRSEMNVSTLELGDSALYLCASSFGAGANVLTFGAGSRLTVL.

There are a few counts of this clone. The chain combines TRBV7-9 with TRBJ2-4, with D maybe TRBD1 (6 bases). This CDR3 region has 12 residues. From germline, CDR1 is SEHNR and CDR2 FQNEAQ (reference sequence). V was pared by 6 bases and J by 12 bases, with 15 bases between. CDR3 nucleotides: TGTGCCAGCAGTTCGAATAGGGGGAATCAGTACTTC. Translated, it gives CASSSNRGNQYF.

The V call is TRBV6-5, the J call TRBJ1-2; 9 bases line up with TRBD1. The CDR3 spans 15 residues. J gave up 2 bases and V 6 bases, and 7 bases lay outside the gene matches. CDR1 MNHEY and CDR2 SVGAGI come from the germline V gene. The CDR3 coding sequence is TGTGCCAGCAGACAACCGGGACAGGGAAACTATGGCTACACCTTC. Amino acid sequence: CASRQPGQGNYGYTF.

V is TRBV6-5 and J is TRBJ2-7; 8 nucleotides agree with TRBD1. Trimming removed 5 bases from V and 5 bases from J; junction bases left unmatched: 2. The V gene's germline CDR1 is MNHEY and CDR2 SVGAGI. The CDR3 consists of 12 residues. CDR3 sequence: CASSTTGDEQYF. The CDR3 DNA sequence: TGTGCCAGCAGTACGACAGGGGACGAGCAGTACTTC.

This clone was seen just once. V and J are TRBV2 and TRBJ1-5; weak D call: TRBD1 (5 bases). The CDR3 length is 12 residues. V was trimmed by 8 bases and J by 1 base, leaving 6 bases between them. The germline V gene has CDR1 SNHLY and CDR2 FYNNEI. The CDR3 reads CASRDSNQPQHF. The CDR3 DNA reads TGTGCCAGCCGGGACAGCAATCAGCCCCAGCATTTT.

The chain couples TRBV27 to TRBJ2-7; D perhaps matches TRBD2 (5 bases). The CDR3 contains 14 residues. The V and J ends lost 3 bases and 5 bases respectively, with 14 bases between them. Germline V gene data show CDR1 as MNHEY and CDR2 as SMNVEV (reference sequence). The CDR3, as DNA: TGTGCCAGCAGTTTTAAGAGCGGTTATGACGAGCAGTACTTC. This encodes CASSFKSGYDEQYF.

The CDR3 protein is CAWSTDNSPLHF. As DNA, the CDR3 is TGTGCCTGGAGCACGGACAATTCACCCCTCCACTTT. V usage is TRBV30 and J usage is TRBJ1-6, with no clear D. V shed 3 bases and J shed 7 bases, with 7 bases lying between them. The CDR3 consists of 12 residues. Germline CDR1 is GTSNPN and CDR2 is SVGIG (reference sequence).

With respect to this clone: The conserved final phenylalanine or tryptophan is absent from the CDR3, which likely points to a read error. The CDR3 is CSVVSSGYGYTL. As DNA, the CDR3 is TGCAGCGTTGTATCAAGCGGCTATGGCTACACCCTC. This chain joins TRBV29-1 and TRBJ1-2; D is unresolved. V was cut by 4 bases and J by 4 bases, with 10 bases left in between. Per the germline V gene, CDR1 is SQVTM and CDR2 is ANQGSEA. This CDR3 contains 12 residues.